This T cell receptor (beta chain) is from a study of shared clonotypes between healthy human individuals. Terminally differentiated effector memory CD45RA+ cells were left out of the naive CD8 fraction, which was CD45RO-negative and positively selected for CCR7. CDR3 length: 14 amino acids. The V gene's germline CDR1 is SGHDT and CDR2 YYEEEE. Trimming removed 6 bases from V and 7 bases from J; junction bases left unmatched: 10. For this clone: Antigen unknown.

Profiling relied on immunoSEQ multiplex PCR, and the TCRdb table lists in-frame clones only, not all of them. There are about 700,000 clones in the sample; just over 90% occur only once, and 24% lies in the top ten. General study results and limits: Generation probability values for non-shared clonotypes were lower than those for clonotypes shared by all four donors.

The receptor comes from a man between 25 and 39 years old in good health. This sequence joins TRBV5-6 and TRBJ2-1; 7 nucleotides agree with TRBD1. Sample: naive CD8+ T cells sorted from blood. The chain's CDR3 is CASTRGQILNEQFF. The CDR3 region has the DNA TGTGCCAGCACTCGGGGACAGATATTGAATGAGCAGTTCTTC.